This TCR beta chain was recorded in a study of blood T cell repertoires in COVID-19. Study-wide context: Acute-phase and convalescent COVID-19 samples originated in the United States, Italy and Spain. Sample material is recorded as cDNA or gDNA derived from T cells, B-cell-depleted T cells, or PBMCs.

Participant age was roughly 18 to 89 years, and participants resided in roughly 24 US areas. The study assigned cohorts using participant-reported clinical history. Generated by immunoSEQ multiplex PCR, the TCRdb table keeps only in-frame clones and is missing some. The sample includes about 270,000 clones, around 90% of them seen just once. This clone was recorded a few times. Trimming left V 11 bases short and J 0 bases short, with 11 bases between. Germline CDR1 reads SNHLY; CDR2 reads FYNNEI. There are 13 residues in the CDR3. The sequence was collected from a woman in her twenties or thirties who had recovered from COVID-19. The chain uses TRBV2 and TRBJ1-3, with unresolved D. Sample: PBMCs or T cells enriched from blood (not recorded which). The CDR3 nucleotides read TGTGCCGACACACCAAGCTCTGGAAACACCATATATTTT. As protein: CADTPSSGNTIYF. The variable domain in full, completed from reference TRBV2 and TRBJ1-3, reads EPEVTQTPSHQVTQMGQEVILRCVPISNHLYFYWYRQILGQKVEFLVSFYNNEISEKSEIFDDQFSVERPDGSNFTLKIRSTKLEDSAMYFCADTPSSGNTIYFGEGSWLTVV.